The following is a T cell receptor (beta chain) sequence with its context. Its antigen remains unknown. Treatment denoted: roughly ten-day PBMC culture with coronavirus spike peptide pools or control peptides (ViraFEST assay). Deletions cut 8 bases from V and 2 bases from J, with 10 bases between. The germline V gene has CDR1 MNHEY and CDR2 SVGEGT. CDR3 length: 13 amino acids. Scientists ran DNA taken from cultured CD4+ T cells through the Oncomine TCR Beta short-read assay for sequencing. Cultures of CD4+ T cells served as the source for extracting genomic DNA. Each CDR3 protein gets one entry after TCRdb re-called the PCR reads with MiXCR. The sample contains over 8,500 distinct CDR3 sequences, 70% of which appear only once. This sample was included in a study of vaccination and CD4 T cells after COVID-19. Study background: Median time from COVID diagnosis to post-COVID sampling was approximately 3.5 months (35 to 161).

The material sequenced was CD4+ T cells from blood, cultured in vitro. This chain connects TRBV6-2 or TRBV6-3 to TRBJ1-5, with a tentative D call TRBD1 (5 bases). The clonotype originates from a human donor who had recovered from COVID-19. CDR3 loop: CASRGTGNQPQHF. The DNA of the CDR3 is TGTGCCAGCCGTGGGACCGGCAATCAGCCCCAGCATTTT.